This T cell receptor beta chain was obtained from a study of T-cell reconstitution after alpha-beta-depleted transplantation in children. The CDR3 loop spans 15 amino acids. V dropped 4 bases and J dropped 0; count of bases not matched to a gene: 5. Per the germline V gene, CDR1 is KGHSH and CDR2 is LQKENI. Unique molecular identifiers tagged the TCRbeta library. From the PCR reads, TCRdb called clonotypes with MiXCR, one entry per CDR3 protein. Seen here are about 230,000 distinct CDR3 sequences, 9.7% observed once, and the top ten hold approximately 5%. The sample consisted of PBMCs from the stem cell graft donor, taken from the stem cell graft. The clonotype was recovered from a human donor who donated a stem cell graft to a child with SCID. V is TRBV18 and J is TRBJ2-7; 8 nucleotides align to TRBD1. The CDR3: CASSHGGQGSYEQYF. The CDR3 bases are TGTGCCAGCTCACACGGCGGACAGGGCTCCTACGAGCAGTACTTC.